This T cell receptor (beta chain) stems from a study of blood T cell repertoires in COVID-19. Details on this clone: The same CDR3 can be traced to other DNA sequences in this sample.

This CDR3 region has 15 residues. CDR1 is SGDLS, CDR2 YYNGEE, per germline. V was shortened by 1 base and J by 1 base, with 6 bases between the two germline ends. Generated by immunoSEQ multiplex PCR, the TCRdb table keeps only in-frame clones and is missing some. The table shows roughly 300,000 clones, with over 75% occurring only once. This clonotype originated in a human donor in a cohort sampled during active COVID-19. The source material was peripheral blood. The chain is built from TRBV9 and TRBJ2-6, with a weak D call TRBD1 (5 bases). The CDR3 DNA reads TGTGCCAGCAGCGTACAGGGTTCTGGGGCCAACGTCCTGACTTTC. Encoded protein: CASSVQGSGANVLTF. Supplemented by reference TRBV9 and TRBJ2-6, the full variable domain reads DSGVTQTPKHLITATGQRVTLRCSPRSGDLSVYWYQQSLDQGLQFLIQYYNGEERAKGNILERFSAQQFPDLHSELNLSSLELGDSALYFCASSVQGSGANVLTFGAGSRLTVL.